Shown below are 23 T cell receptor beta chains from a single sample sequenced in a study of blood T cell repertoires in COVID-19. Profiled with immunoSEQ multiplex PCR; TCRdb holds only in-frame clones, not every one. The sample yields 200,000 to 300,000 clones, approximately 84% seen once. What was sequenced was peripheral blood. All receptors come from an elderly woman with acute or convalescent COVID-19.

This chain connects TRBV6-2 or TRBV6-3 to TRBJ2-1, with D maybe TRBD2 (6 bases). Germline V gene data show CDR1 as MNHEY and CDR2 as SVGEGT. Trimming pared 6 bases from V and 7 bases from J, leaving 16 bases between. The CDR3 runs to 14 residues. The CDR3 spells CASSLPGGGNEQFF. The CDR3 region has the DNA TGTGCCAGCAGCCTGCCTGGTGGGGGGAATGAGCAGTTCTTC.

This chain links TRBV24-1 with TRBJ2-3, with 9 bases aligning to TRBD1. The CDR3 length is 15 residues. With 6 bases clipped from V and 2 bases from J, the junction kept 5 bases outside the gene matches. CDR1 KGHDR and CDR2 SFDVKD come from the germline V gene. This chain's CDR3 is CATSTGQGNTDTQYF. DNA for the CDR3: TGTGCCACCAGTACCGGACAGGGGAACACAGATACGCAGTATTTT.

This sequence joins TRBV18 and TRBJ2-4; D is unresolved. The V end was cut by 1 base, the J end by 1 base, with 11 bases between. Germline V gene data show CDR1 as KGHSH and CDR2 as LQKENI. The CDR3 is 16 residues long. This CDR3 is CASSPRSSTAKNIQYF. CDR3 coding DNA: TGTGCCAGCTCACCACGATCTAGTACGGCCAAAAACATTCAGTACTTC.

This clone was detected a few times. This rearrangement joins TRBV5-5 to TRBJ2-3; weak D call: TRBD2 (5 bases). Germline assignment: CDR1 SGHKS and CDR2 YYEKEE (reference sequence). The CDR3 runs to 14 residues. With 3 bases removed from V and 2 bases from J, the gap between germline ends came to 10 bases. The CDR3 loop reads CASSSRGYTDTQYF. The CDR3 DNA is TGTGCCAGCAGCTCTCGGGGATACACAGATACGCAGTATTTT. The entire variable domain, with the rest obtained from reference TRBV5-5 and TRBJ2-3, is as follows: DAGVTQSPTHLIKTRGQQVTLRCSPISGHKSVSWYQQVLGQGPQFIFQYYEKEERGRGNFPDRFSARQFPNYSSELNVNALLLGDSALYLCASSSRGYTDTQYFGPGTRLTVL.

The rearrangement uses TRBV28 and TRBJ2-1; 7 bases align to TRBD2. The V gene end was trimmed by 6 bases and the J gene end by 12 bases; junction bases not matched to a gene: 20. CDR1 and CDR2 from the germline V gene are MDHEN and SYDVKM. This CDR3 is 16 amino acids long. The CDR3 bases are TGTGCCAGCAGCCGCCACCTAGCGGCTAGACATGAGGGGCAGTTCTTC. Translation gives CASSRHLAARHEGQFF. Full variable domain (outside the CDR3, taken from reference TRBV28 and TRBJ2-1): DVKVTQSSRYLVKRTGEKVFLECVQDMDHENMFWYRQDPGLGLRLIYFSYDVKMKEKGDIPEGYSVSREKKERFSLILESASTNQTSMYLCASSRHLAARHEGQFFGPGTRLTVL.

The CDR3 nucleotides are TGCAGCGTTAAAGGAGGATACCCGCAAGAGACCCAGTACTTC. Its translation is CSVKGGYPQETQYF. The rearrangement uses TRBV29-1 and TRBJ2-5; possibly TRBD2 for D (5 bases). The germline V gene has CDR1 SQVTM and CDR2 ANQGSEA. Trimming shortened V by 5 bases and J by 2 bases, and 15 bases separated the two germline ends. The CDR3 sequence is 14 residues long. Based on the CDR3 plus reference TRBV29-1 and TRBJ2-5, the full variable domain is SAVISQKPSRDICQRGTSLTIQCQVDSQVTMMFWYRQQPGQSLTLIATANQGSEATYESGFVIDKFPISRPNLTFSTLTVSNMSPEDSSIYLCSVKGGYPQETQYFGPGTRLLVL.

This clone was recorded once. V gene TRBV7-3 combines with J gene TRBJ2-2, with TRBD1 as a possible D gene (6 bases). Germline V CDR1 and CDR2: SGHTA, FQGTGA. This CDR3 comprises 14 residues. V shed 5 bases and J shed 7 bases, with 14 bases lying between them. This chain's CDR3 is CASSRYRDGGELFF. In DNA form, the CDR3 reads TGTGCCAGCAGCCGGTACAGGGACGGCGGGGAGCTGTTTTTT.

J is TRBJ2-7 and V is TRBV7-2; weak D call: TRBD2 (7 bases). Germline V gene lookup returns CDR1 SGHTA and CDR2 FQGNSA. The ends were cut back, 4 bases at V and 5 bases at J, with 18 bases in the middle. CDR3 size: 15 residues. The CDR3: CASSSWGGRGDEQYF. As DNA, the CDR3 is TGTGCCAGCAGCTCGTGGGGGGGGCGAGGGGACGAGCAGTACTTC. Variable domain in full (rest from reference TRBV7-2 and TRBJ2-7): GAGVSQSPSNKVTEKGKDVELRCDPISGHTALYWYRQSLGQGLEFLIYFQGNSAPDKSGLPSDRFSAERTGGSVSTLTIQRTQQEDSAVYLCASSSWGGRGDEQYFGPGTRLTVT.

The chain employs TRBV4-3 and TRBJ1-4; possibly TRBD1 for D (6 bases). CDR1 is LGHNA and CDR2 is YSLEER in the germline V gene. The CDR3 runs 17 residues. V was shortened by 0 bases and J by 6 bases, with 17 bases between the two germline ends. The CDR3 sequence: CASSQDLGQTLYEKLFF. The DNA of the CDR3 is TGCGCCAGCAGCCAAGATCTCGGACAGACCCTTTATGAAAAACTGTTTTTT.

The chain recombines TRBV6-2 or TRBV6-3 with TRBJ2-1; perhaps TRBD1 as D (6 bases). This CDR3 has 14 residues. Trimming removed 2 bases from V and 9 bases from J, with 14 bases in between. The germline V gene has CDR1 MNHEY and CDR2 SVGEGT. DNA of the CDR3: TGTGCCAGCAGTTACGACGGACAGCACGTTGAGCAGTTCTTC. As protein: CASSYDGQHVEQFF.

The V gene is TRBV5-1, the J gene TRBJ2-3; TRBD2 aligns across 7 bases. V was clipped by 1 base and J by 0 bases; unmatched bases: 8. From germline, CDR1 is SGHRS and CDR2 YFSETQ. The CDR3 consists of 17 residues. DNA of the CDR3: TGCGCCAGCAGCTTGTACGGTGCGGGAGAGAGCACAGATACGCAGTATTTT. Translated, it gives CASSLYGAGESTDTQYF.

In regard to this clone: An end of the junction does not agree with germline; a read error may underlie this. The chain couples TRBV11-2 to TRBJ2-1; 12 bases are a match to TRBD2. The CDR3 consists of 15 residues. Germline CDR1 is SGHAT and CDR2 is FQNNGV. CDR3 sequence reads: CASSLLAGGYSEQFF. CDR3 DNA sequence: TGTGCCAGCAGCCTACTAGCGGGAGGCTACAGTGAGCAGTTCTTC.

The CDR3 DNA is TGTGCCAGCAGTCCCGCCCGCAGGGGCGGAGAAACTGAAGCTTTCTTT. This sequence encodes CASSPARRGGETEAFF. V is TRBV6-6 and J is TRBJ1-1; D perhaps matches TRBD1 (6 bases). Germline V gene lookup returns CDR1 MNHNY and CDR2 SVGAGI (reference sequence). The CDR3 runs 16 residues. Trimming removed 5 bases from V and 5 bases from J, with 21 bases in between.

The chain has TRBV7-2 and TRBJ1-6; D gene uncertain. V lost 3 bases to trimming and J lost 8 bases, with 11 bases between them. The germline V gene encodes CDR1 SGHTA and CDR2 FQGNSA. The CDR3 has 14 residues. CDR3: CASSFNSGYSPLHF. CDR3 bases: TGTGCCAGCAGCTTTAACTCAGGTTATTCACCCCTCCACTTT.

As for this clone: The same CDR3 can be traced to other DNA sequences in this sample. This rearrangement joins TRBV6-2 or TRBV6-3 to TRBJ2-7; tentative D call: TRBD1 (6 bases). CDR1 is MNHEY, CDR2 SVGEGT, per germline. With 3 bases removed from V and 4 bases from J, the gap between germline ends came to 10 bases. The CDR3 consists of 13 residues. CDR3 in amino acids: CASSYSRGYEQYF. CDR3 sequence (DNA): TGTGCCAGCAGTTATAGCAGGGGTTACGAGCAGTACTTC.

The V gene is TRBV7-2, the J gene TRBJ1-4, with D possibly TRBD1 on 6 matching bases. Germline V gene data show CDR1 as SGHTA and CDR2 as FQGNSA. Trimming removed 1 base at V and 7 bases at J, with 16 bases between. This CDR3 comprises 16 residues. This CDR3 reads CASSLGTQGSSEKLFF. The CDR3, as DNA: TGTGCCAGCAGCTTAGGAACACAGGGATCTTCTGAAAAACTGTTTTTT.

The table lists this clone with a count of one. The chain has TRBV29-1 and TRBJ2-1; 8 bases fit TRBD1. With V trimmed by 3 bases and J by 4 bases, 8 bases remained unmatched. The length of the CDR3 is 15 residues. Germline V CDR1 and CDR2: SQVTM, ANQGSEA. CDR3 sequence reads: CSVDNPGGTYNEQFF. Written as DNA, the CDR3 is TGCAGCGTTGACAACCCAGGGGGCACGTACAATGAGCAGTTCTTC.

This clone turned up a few times. The CDR3, as DNA: TGTGCCAGCAGCTTAGGGGATAACAGGTGGGGCACTGAAGCTTTCTTT. Encoded protein: CASSLGDNRWGTEAFF. The chain combines TRBV7-8 with TRBJ1-1; perhaps TRBD1 as D (5 bases). V was shortened by 1 base and J by 4 bases, with 16 bases between the two germline ends. The CDR3 has 16 residues. CDR1 SGHVS and CDR2 FQNEAQ come from the germline V gene. The variable domain in full, completed from reference TRBV7-8 and TRBJ1-1, reads GAGVSQSPRYKVAKRGQDVALRCDPISGHVSLFWYQQALGQGPEFLTYFQNEAQLDKSGLPSDRFFAERPEGSVSTLKIQRTQQEDSAVYLCASSLGDNRWGTEAFFGQGTRLTVV.

The gene calls are TRBV6-5 and TRBJ2-3, with D perhaps TRBD2 (6 bases). The CDR3 covers 15 residues. V was trimmed by 6 bases and J by 7 bases, leaving 20 bases between them. The germline gives CDR1 MNHEY, CDR2 SVGAGI. The CDR3 protein is CASSIRGTSSYTQYF. The CDR3 DNA follows: TGTGCCAGCAGCATCCGAGGGACTTCTTCGTATACGCAGTATTTT.

This clone was detected only a few times. The chain uses TRBV3-1 (or the pseudogene TRBV3-2) and TRBJ2-1; 11 bases are a match to TRBD2. The germline gives CDR1 LGHDT, CDR2 YNNKEL (reference sequence). Trimming removed 5 bases from V and 14 bases from J; junction bases left unmatched: 5. The CDR3 has 12 amino acids. The DNA of the CDR3 is TGTGCCAGCAGCAATAGCGGGAGGGCCGAGTTCTTC. Its translation is CASSNSGRAEFF.

The genes are TRBV2 and TRBJ1-1, with D tentatively TRBD1 (6 bases). This CDR3 comprises 14 residues. The V end was cut by 5 bases, the J end by 3 bases, with 13 bases between. The V gene's germline CDR1 is SNHLY and CDR2 FYNNEI. CDR3 protein: CASSHSQGDTEAFF. The CDR3, as DNA: TGTGCCAGCAGTCACTCACAGGGAGACACTGAAGCTTTCTTT.

This clone showed up just once. This rearrangement joins TRBV24-1 to TRBJ2-7; possibly TRBD2 for D (6 bases). V was pared by 4 bases and J by 1 base, with 13 bases between. The CDR3 runs to 15 residues. Germline CDR1 and CDR2: KGHDR and SFDVKD. The CDR3, as DNA: TGTGCCACCAGTGACCGGAGGGCCAGGTCCTACGAGCAGTACTTC. This encodes CATSDRRARSYEQYF.

This chain joins TRBV29-1 and TRBJ2-2; 7 bases match TRBD2. Germline loops: CDR1 SQVTM, CDR2 ANQGSEA. Trimming removed 4 bases from V and 1 base from J; junction bases left unmatched: 0. CDR3 length: 13 amino acids. The CDR3 DNA is TGCAGCGTTGGGGAGGGGAACACCGGGGAGCTGTTTTTT. It encodes CSVGEGNTGELFF.